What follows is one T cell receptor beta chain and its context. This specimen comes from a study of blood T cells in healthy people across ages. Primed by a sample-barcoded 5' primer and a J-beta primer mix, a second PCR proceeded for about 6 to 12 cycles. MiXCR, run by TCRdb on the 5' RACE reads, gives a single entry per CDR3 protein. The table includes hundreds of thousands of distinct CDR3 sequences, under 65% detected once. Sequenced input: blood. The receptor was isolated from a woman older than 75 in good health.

The CDR3 reads CASSTGLAGANEQFF. The CDR3 region has the DNA TGTGCCAGCAGCACGGGACTAGCGGGGGCCAATGAGCAGTTCTTC. The gene calls are TRBV13 and TRBJ2-1; 14 bases line up with TRBD2. CDR1 is PRHDT, CDR2 FYEKMQ, per germline (reference sequence). The CDR3 is made up of 15 amino acids. Trimming cost V 5 bases and J 6 bases; bases outside gene matches: 3. Complete variable domain (other parts from reference TRBV13 and TRBJ2-1): AAGVIQSPRHLIKEKRETATLKCYPIPRHDTVYWYQQGPGQDPQFLISFYEKMQSDKGSIPDRFSAQQFSDYHSELNMSSLELGDSALYFCASSTGLAGANEQFFGPGTRLTVL.